The TCR beta chain described here comes from a study of T-cell memory formation after mild COVID-19. TCRdb re-analysed the 5' RACE reads in MiXCR, keeping a single row per CDR3 protein. The sample holds some 330,000 distinct CDR3 sequences, around 21% seen once. The V and J ends lost 0 bases and 2 bases respectively, with 12 bases between them. This CDR3 has 17 amino acids. Germline V gives CDR1 SGHRS, CDR2 YFSETQ. The origin of this receptor is an adult woman who had mild COVID-19 (a few samples of this study predate the infection). Cell type and time point are not known. This chain uses TRBV5-1 with TRBJ2-6; a weak D match, TRBD1 (6 bases). The sample was PBMCs or a T cell subset sorted from them (not recorded which). CDR3 sequence: CASSLEAGAPGANVLTF. For the CDR3, the DNA is TGCGCCAGCAGCTTGGAGGCAGGGGCACCTGGGGCCAACGTCCTGACTTTC.